The 20 T cell receptor beta chains given below trace back to one sample, sequenced in a study of chemoradiotherapy in HPV16-positive cancers (dated by TCRdb to the early 2020s). Libraries were built with the immunoSEQ multiplex PCR assay. Sourced from immuneACCESS, this table was stored by TCRdb with only in-frame sequences that have V and J called. A share of the clones is absent; for the studies checked, an unresolved V gene accounts for under half, and the remainder has no known explanation. Here the sample has more than 10,000 clones; about 91% occur a single time. The ten largest clones take up 22% of the sample. This sample comprised blood, obtained from a patient who underwent chemoradiotherapy. The receptors here all came from a human donor with HPV-associated anogenital cancer.

This CDR3 is CASSGSGTGATIYGYTF. Written as DNA, the CDR3 is TGTGCCAGCAGTGGATCAGGGACAGGGGCTACGATCTATGGCTACACCTTC. The J gene is TRBJ1-2, the V gene TRBV28, with 10 bases lining up with TRBD1. The CDR3 runs 17 residues. The V gene's germline CDR1 is MDHEN and CDR2 SYDVKM. The trim removed 5 bases at V and 4 bases at J, leaving 13 bases unmatched.

The rearrangement links TRBV6-5 to TRBJ2-1; 10 bases are shared with TRBD1. Germline V lookup: CDR1 MNHEY, CDR2 SVGAGI. CDR3 length equals 15 residues. The ends lost 6 bases at V and 8 bases at J; junction bases unmatched: 10. The CDR3 reads CASSLGQGQQYEQFF. The DNA of the CDR3 is TGTGCCAGCAGCCTGGGACAGGGGCAACAATATGAGCAGTTCTTC.

The J gene is TRBJ2-2, the V gene TRBV2; no definite D call. Germline CDR1 is SNHLY and CDR2 is FYNNEI. The CDR3 has 14 amino acids. Trimming stripped 5 bases from V and 5 bases from J, with 12 bases between. CDR3 DNA sequence: TGTGCCAGCAGTATTACCACCCAGACCGGGGAGCTGTTTTTT. It is translated as CASSITTQTGELFF. The full variable domain, in which reference TRBV2 and TRBJ2-2 provide the parts outside the CDR3, is EPEVTQTPSHQVTQMGQEVILRCVPISNHLYFYWYRQILGQKVEFLVSFYNNEISEKSEIFDDQFSVERPDGSNFTLKIRSTKLEDSAMYFCASSITTQTGELFFGEGSRLTVL.

The gene calls are TRBV4-2 and TRBJ1-2, with D perhaps TRBD1 (5 bases). The germline V gene has CDR1 LGHNA and CDR2 YNFKEQ. CDR3 length equals 15 residues. V dropped 0 bases and J dropped 4 bases, with 12 bases sitting between them. Here the CDR3 reads CASSQETGRVYGYTF. CDR3 in DNA: TGTGCCAGCAGCCAAGAAACAGGTCGCGTCTATGGCTACACCTTC.

V and J are TRBV29-1 and TRBJ1-2; 9 bases are a match to TRBD1. V lost 6 bases to trimming and J lost 7 bases; unmatched junction nucleotides: 6. The CDR3 is 12 residues long. From germline, CDR1 is SQVTM and CDR2 ANQGSEA. The CDR3 DNA reads TGCAGCGTGGCTGGACAGGGGTTTGGCTACACCTTC. The encoded protein is CSVAGQGFGYTF. Using reference TRBV29-1 and TRBJ1-2 for the parts outside the CDR3, the full variable domain is SAVISQKPSRDICQRGTSLTIQCQVDSQVTMMFWYRQQPGQSLTLIATANQGSEATYESGFVIDKFPISRPNLTFSTLTVSNMSPEDSSIYLCSVAGQGFGYTFGSGTRLTVV.

The rearrangement links TRBV2 to TRBJ2-3; D gene unclear. Germline V gene sequence: CDR1 SNHLY, CDR2 FYNNEI. Trimming took off 3 bases at V and 2 bases at J, with 9 bases between the two ends. This CDR3 is built from 14 residues. The CDR3 sequence: CASSEYGDTDTQYF. CDR3 nucleotides: TGTGCCAGCAGTGAGTATGGGGACACAGATACGCAGTATTTT.

CDR3 protein: CASSLGGGYEQYF. For the CDR3, the DNA is TGTGCCAGCAGCTTGGGTGGGGGCTACGAGCAGTACTTC. The chain recombines TRBV5-4 with TRBJ2-7; tentatively, D is TRBD1 or TRBD2 (5 bases each). Germline V gene data show CDR1 as SGHNT and CDR2 as YYREEE (reference sequence). Trimming removed 0 bases from V and 3 bases from J, with 7 bases in between. The CDR3 length is 13 residues.

The gene calls are TRBV28 and TRBJ1-1, with D uncertain. Deletions cut 9 bases from V and 3 bases from J, with 17 bases between. CDR3 length: 14 amino acids. Germline lookup yields CDR1 MDHEN and CDR2 SYDVKM. The CDR3, as DNA: TGTGCCAGTAGATTCCTCCCTGGGTACACTGAAGCTTTCTTT. Translation gives CASRFLPGYTEAFF.

This clone is a singleton in its sample. The chain joins TRBV11-2 to TRBJ2-2, with 7 bases lining up with TRBD1. Per the germline V gene, CDR1 is SGHAT and CDR2 is FQNNGV. The CDR3 consists of 15 residues. V trimming: 5 bases; J trimming: 2 bases; junction bases outside the gene matches: 5. CDR3 loop: CASSPGQINTGELFF. In DNA, the CDR3 is TGTGCCAGCAGCCCGGGACAGATAAACACCGGGGAGCTGTTTTTT. Variable domain in full (rest from reference TRBV11-2 and TRBJ2-2): EAGVAQSPRYKIIEKRQSVAFWCNPISGHATLYWYQQILGQGPKLLIQFQNNGVVDDSQLPKDRFSAERLKGVDSTLKIQPAKLEDSAVYLCASSPGQINTGELFFGEGSRLTVL.

The table lists this clone with a few counts. The CDR3 DNA reads as TGCGCCAGCAGAGAGGGACAGGTAAATCAGCCCCAGCATTTT. It codes for CASREGQVNQPQHF. This rearrangement joins TRBV10-2 to TRBJ1-5, with 8 bases identical to TRBD1. The CDR3 spans 14 residues. Germline V CDR1 and CDR2: WSHSY, SAAADI. Trimming cost V 6 bases and J 4 bases; bases outside gene matches: 5.

CDR3: CASALGASGKNIQYF. CDR3 coding DNA: TGCGCCAGCGCTCTTGGTGCTAGCGGAAAAAACATTCAGTACTTC. The chain uses TRBV5-1 and TRBJ2-4; TRBD2 matches at 7 bases. With V trimmed by 7 bases and J by 4 bases, 11 bases remained unmatched. CDR3 length equals 15 residues. Germline V CDR1 and CDR2: SGHRS, YFSETQ.

The genes are TRBV10-3 and TRBJ2-7, with D possibly being TRBD1 or TRBD2 (5 bases each). Trimming shortened V by 11 bases and J by 3 bases, and 23 bases separated the two germline ends. This CDR3 is built from 15 residues. Germline loops: CDR1 ENHRY, CDR2 SYGVKD. In DNA, the CDR3 is TGTGCCCCCCGAGGGTTTAACCAGGGCTGCTACGAGCAGTACTTC. Protein: CAPRGFNQGCYEQYF.

This clone was counted once. The chain has TRBV13 and TRBJ1-2; TRBD1 agrees at 9 bases. There are 14 residues in the CDR3. Germline assignment: CDR1 PRHDT and CDR2 FYEKMQ (reference sequence). V shed 2 bases, J shed 5 bases, and the junction held 3 bases outside the gene matches. The CDR3 coding sequence is TGTGCCAGCAGCTTAACAGGGGGCGATTATGGCTACACCTTC. Translation gives CASSLTGGDYGYTF.

The chain has TRBV11-2 and TRBJ1-2; D possibly corresponds to TRBD1 (5 bases). This CDR3 has 17 residues. The V end was cut by 3 bases, the J end by 4 bases, with 21 bases between. CDR1 is SGHAT and CDR2 is FQNNGV in the germline V gene. DNA for the CDR3: TGTGCCAGCAGCTTTTCTCGGGGGGAGGAACGGCTCTATGGCTACACCTTC. Protein: CASSFSRGEERLYGYTF. The entire variable domain, with the rest obtained from reference TRBV11-2 and TRBJ1-2, is as follows: EAGVAQSPRYKIIEKRQSVAFWCNPISGHATLYWYQQILGQGPKLLIQFQNNGVVDDSQLPKDRFSAERLKGVDSTLKIQPAKLEDSAVYLCASSFSRGEERLYGYTFGSGTRLTVV.

The gene calls are TRBV7-6 and TRBJ2-2, with TRBD2 matching 14 bases. The germline V gene has CDR1 SGHVS and CDR2 FNYEAQ. Trimming cost V 6 bases and J 2 bases; bases outside gene matches: 8. This CDR3 spans 18 amino acids. DNA for the CDR3: TGTGCCAGCAGTCGCCGGACTAGCGGGAGGATCAACACCGGGGAGCTGTTTTTT. Translating gives CASSRRTSGRINTGELFF. The full variable domain, completed using reference TRBV7-6 and TRBJ2-2, is GAGVSQSPRYKVTKRGQDVALRCDPISGHVSLYWYRQALGQGPEFLTYFNYEAQQDKSGLPNDRFSAERPEGSISTLTIQRTEQRDSAMYRCASSRRTSGRINTGELFFGEGSRLTVL.

The chain combines TRBV21-1 with TRBJ1-5. TRBV21-1 is a known pseudogene. The CDR3 sequence is 15 residues long. In DNA, the CDR3 is TGTGCCAGCAGCTCCAAGAGAGGTTGGGGTCAGCCCCAGCATTTT. Its translation is CASSSKRGWGQPQHF.

This clone was observed once. The J gene is TRBJ2-3, the V gene TRBV7-2, with 16 bases aligning to TRBD2. Germline V CDR1 and CDR2: SGHTA, FQGNSA. CDR3 length equals 17 residues. Unmatched junction bases numbered 9, after V lost 5 bases and J lost 7 bases. The CDR3 coding sequence is TGTGCCAGCAGCCCTCCGGGACTAGCGGGGGGGGTCCATACGCAGTATTTT. It translates to CASSPPGLAGGVHTQYF.

This rearrangement joins TRBV5-4 to TRBJ1-2; D call uncertain. The CDR3 has 15 residues. Per germline, CDR1 SGHNT and CDR2 YYREEE (reference sequence). V was pared by 4 bases and J by 0 bases, with 13 bases between. As DNA, the CDR3 is TGTGCCAGCAGCCAATCGACGGGAACTAACTATGGCTACACCTTC. Protein sequence: CASSQSTGTNYGYTF.

The chain carries TRBV19 and TRBJ1-1; 7 nucleotides match TRBD1. The CDR3 has 12 residues. Germline-derived CDR1 and CDR2 are LNHDA and SQIVND (reference sequence). The CDR3 DNA reads as TGTACGACCAGGGGGGCTTACACTGAAGCTTTCTTT. It yields the protein CTTRGAYTEAFF.

The V gene is TRBV19, the J gene TRBJ2-2, with TRBD1 matching 8 bases. CDR3 length equals 16 residues. Germline CDR1 is LNHDA and CDR2 is SQIVND (reference sequence). J gave up 1 base and V 3 bases, and 4 bases lay outside the gene matches. CDR3 residues: CASSIIGTGNTGELFF. The CDR3 nucleotides are TGTGCCAGTAGTATCATCGGGACAGGGAACACCGGGGAGCTGTTTTTT. Variable domain in full (rest from reference TRBV19 and TRBJ2-2): DGGITQSPKYLFRKEGQNVTLSCEQNLNHDAMYWYRQDPGQGLRLIYYSQIVNDFQKGDIAEGYSVSREKKESFPLTVTSAQKNPTAFYLCASSIIGTGNTGELFFGEGSRLTVL.